This T cell receptor (beta chain) was captured by sequencing in a study of CD8+ T cells in alopecia areata. Study context: Treated patients were given oral tofacitinib, which was dosed at 5 to 10 mg twice daily. For 6 to 18 months, tofacitinib was taken, and 6 months off drug followed.

The CDR3 loop spans 11 amino acids. V lost 6 bases to trimming and J lost 10 bases; unmatched junction nucleotides: 3. The germline gives CDR1 MNHEY, CDR2 SVGAGI. Findings and caveats of the study: Researchers report lesional scalp, most notably alopecia totalis/universalis, outstripped normal scalp in clonality.

After isolation, RNA underwent reverse transcription to generate cDNA as the sequencing template. Produced via immunoSEQ multiplex PCR; TCRdb's table is partial and in-frame only. The sample shows about 69,000 clones, approximately 64% of them seen only once. Details on this clone: Its antigen is unidentified.

The genes are TRBV6-5 and TRBJ2-1, with 7 nucleotides matching TRBD2. The receptor's source is a human donor with alopecia areata. The input for sequencing was CD8+ T cells sorted from blood, taken at week 0. CDR3 DNA sequence: TGTGCCAGCAGGGTGGGACTAGAGCAGTTCTTC. It yields the protein CASRVGLEQFF.